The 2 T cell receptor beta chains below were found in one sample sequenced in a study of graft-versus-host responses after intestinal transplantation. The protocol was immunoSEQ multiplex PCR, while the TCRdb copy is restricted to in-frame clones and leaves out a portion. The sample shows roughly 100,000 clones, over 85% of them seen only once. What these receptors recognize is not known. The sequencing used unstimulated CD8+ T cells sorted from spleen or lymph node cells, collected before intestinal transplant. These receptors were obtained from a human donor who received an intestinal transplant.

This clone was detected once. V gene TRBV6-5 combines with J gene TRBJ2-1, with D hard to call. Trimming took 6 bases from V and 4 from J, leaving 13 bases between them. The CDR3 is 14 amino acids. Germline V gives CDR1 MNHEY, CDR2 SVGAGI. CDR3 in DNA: TGTGCCAGCAGCCCGACCAAACTATACAATGAGCAGTTCTTC. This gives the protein CASSPTKLYNEQFF.

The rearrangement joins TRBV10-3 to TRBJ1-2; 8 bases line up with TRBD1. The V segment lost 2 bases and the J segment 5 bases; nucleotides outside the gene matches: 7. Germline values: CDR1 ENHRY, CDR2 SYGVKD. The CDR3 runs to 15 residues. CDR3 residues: CAISEGGQGLYGYTF. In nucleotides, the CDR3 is TGTGCCATCAGTGAGGGCGGACAGGGTTTATATGGCTACACCTTC.